Below are 28 T cell receptor beta chains sequenced from a single sample in a study of CD8+ T cells in alopecia areata. Treatment specified: oral pan-JAK inhibitor, 5-10 mg twice daily. RNA was isolated and reverse transcribed to cDNA, the sequencing template. The table came from immunoSEQ multiplex PCR; TCRdb's copy has only in-frame clones and leaves some out. The sample yields under 130,000 clones, 65% to 90% seen once. This sample comprised CD8+ T cells sorted from blood, obtained at roughly week 30, from a patient treated with tofacitinib. All receptors derive from a human donor with alopecia areata.

The rearrangement uses TRBV9 and TRBJ1-5; D is unresolved. V lost 7 bases and J 7 bases, leaving 18 bases between the germline ends. The CDR3 covers 14 residues. Germline lookup yields CDR1 SGDLS and CDR2 YYNGEE. For the CDR3, the DNA is TGTGCCAGCTCCAGTGGGTCCACGGGGCAGCCCCAGCATTTT. Amino acids: CASSSGSTGQPQHF.

This chain links TRBV30 with TRBJ2-2, with D perhaps TRBD2 (6 bases). Germline CDR1 GTSNPN, CDR2 SVGIG (reference sequence). The V end lost 0 bases, the J end lost 5 bases, and 7 bases lay between the germline ends. This CDR3 is built from 13 residues. The CDR3 DNA is TGTGCCTGGAGTGTAGGAGGGACCGGGGAGCTGTTTTTT. Its protein product is CAWSVGGTGELFF.

The V and J genes are TRBV7-3 and TRBJ2-3; no definite D call. Germline V CDR1 and CDR2: SGHTA, FQGTGA. The CDR3 has 15 residues. Trimming removed 2 bases from V and 2 bases from J, with 11 bases in between. CDR3 nucleotides: TGTGCCAGCAGCTTAGAGGCCAGCCCCACAGATACGCAGTATTTT. It translates to CASSLEASPTDTQYF.

The chain combines TRBV19 with TRBJ1-6; no reliable D call. CDR3 length: 11 amino acids. Germline values: CDR1 LNHDA, CDR2 SQIVND (reference sequence). Trimming took 11 bases from V and 9 from J, leaving 11 bases between them. CDR3 in amino acids: CAGKRGSPLHF. CDR3 sequence (DNA): TGTGCCGGCAAGCGCGGTTCACCCCTCCACTTT. Full variable domain (outside the CDR3, taken from reference TRBV19 and TRBJ1-6): DGGITQSPKYLFRKEGQNVTLSCEQNLNHDAMYWYRQDPGQGLRLIYYSQIVNDFQKGDIAEGYSVSREKKESFPLTVTSAQKNPTAFYLCAGKRGSPLHFGNGTRLTVT.

The V call is TRBV4-1, the J call TRBJ2-7, with D perhaps TRBD2 (5 bases). Germline V gene lookup returns CDR1 MGHRA and CDR2 YSYEKL. This CDR3 spans 14 amino acids. Trimming took off 2 bases at V and 0 bases at J, with 8 bases between the two ends. The CDR3 nucleotides read TGCGCCAGCAGCCAACGGGATCTCTCCTACGAGCAGTACTTC. Translated: CASSQRDLSYEQYF.

J is TRBJ1-6 and V is TRBV25-1; D is possibly TRBD1 (6 bases). Germline V gene lookup returns CDR1 MGHDK and CDR2 SYGVNS. The CDR3 runs to 17 residues. The germline V and J ends were trimmed by 1 base and 0 bases, with 10 bases remaining between them. This CDR3 reads CASSESGQFSYNSPLHF. The DNA for the CDR3 is TGTGCCAGCAGTGAATCCGGACAGTTCTCCTATAATTCACCCCTCCACTTT.

This clone has a handful of counts. V and J are TRBV11-2 and TRBJ2-1; the D is unclear. V lost 5 bases and J 2 bases, leaving 13 bases between the germline ends. The CDR3 runs 15 residues. In germline, CDR1 is SGHAT, CDR2 FQNNGV. CDR3 coding DNA: TGTGCCAGCAGCCCTCTCGGCGGTACCTACAATGAGCAGTTCTTC. Translated, it gives CASSPLGGTYNEQFF.

This rearrangement joins TRBV6-1 to TRBJ2-4, with 7 bases that match TRBD2. The CDR3 covers 15 residues. Germline trimming cut 6 bases from V and 1 base from J; bases unmatched to any gene: 6. Germline V gives CDR1 MNHNS, CDR2 SASEGT. The CDR3, as DNA: TGTGCCAGCAGGACGGGGGGATCGGCCAAAAACATTCAGTACTTC. Protein sequence: CASRTGGSAKNIQYF.

This chain joins TRBV18 and TRBJ2-7; TRBD1 is a possible D gene (6 bases). Germline lookup yields CDR1 KGHSH and CDR2 LQKENI. The V and J ends lost 4 bases and 6 bases respectively, with 19 bases between them. The CDR3 length is 15 residues. The CDR3 DNA reads as TGTGCCAGCTCACGCCCGGGACATGAGACCTCCGAGCAGTACTTC. Protein product: CASSRPGHETSEQYF.

As concerns this clone: This CDR3 is also generated by other DNA sequences in the sample. This chain connects TRBV27 to TRBJ2-7, with D uncertain. The CDR3 is 13 residues long. V shed 2 bases and J shed 2 bases, with 7 bases lying between them. The V gene's germline CDR1 is MNHEY and CDR2 SMNVEV (reference sequence). CDR3 residues: CASSLTSAYEQYF. The CDR3 bases are TGTGCCAGCAGTTTAACATCAGCCTACGAGCAGTACTTC.

The chain is built from TRBV15 and TRBJ2-7, with TRBD1 as a possible D gene (6 bases). CDR1 is LNHNV, CDR2 YYDKDF, per germline (reference sequence). Deletions cut 5 bases from V and 0 bases from J, with 11 bases between. The CDR3 is 14 residues long. This chain's CDR3 is CATSSGANSYEQYF. The DNA for the CDR3 is TGTGCCACCAGCTCAGGGGCCAACTCCTACGAGCAGTACTTC.

This chain uses TRBV27 with TRBJ1-1, with D hard to call. CDR1 and CDR2 (germline): MNHEY, SMNVEV (reference sequence). The V end was cut by 3 bases, the J end by 0 bases, with 5 bases between. This CDR3 comprises 13 residues. Here the CDR3 DNA reads TGTGCCAGCAGTTTCACGATGAACACTGAAGCTTTCTTT. This codes for CASSFTMNTEAFF.

Concerning this clone: A junction end diverges from the germline sequence, so it may reflect a read error. The chain has TRBV4-2 and TRBJ2-7; D gene ambiguous. The CDR3 extends over 13 amino acids. Germline CDR1 and CDR2: LGHNA and YNFKEQ. CDR3 in amino acids: CVSSPQTAYEQYF. The DNA of the CDR3 is TGTGTCAGCAGCCCCCAGACCGCCTACGAGCAGTACTTC.

The chain uses TRBV2 and TRBJ2-1; D possibly corresponds to TRBD2 (6 bases). The V end lost 0 bases, the J end lost 8 bases, and 14 bases lay between the germline ends. Germline CDR1 SNHLY, CDR2 FYNNEI. This CDR3 has 15 amino acids. As DNA, the CDR3 is TGTGCCAGCAGTGAAGCGCGCGGGATGGAGTATGAGCAGTTCTTC. It codes for CASSEARGMEYEQFF.

The chain has TRBV30 and TRBJ2-3, with no clear D. V lost 2 bases, J lost 1 base, and 4 bases lay in between. There are 12 residues in the CDR3. Germline CDR1 is GTSNPN and CDR2 is SVGIG (reference sequence). The CDR3 loop is CAWSRGTDTQYF. The DNA of the CDR3 is TGTGCCTGGAGTAGAGGCACAGATACGCAGTATTTT.

Comment on this clone: A read error may be the cause here, since a much bigger clone is one base away. V usage is TRBV29-1 and J usage is TRBJ2-6, with a tentative D call TRBD1 (5 bases). There are 13 residues in the CDR3. From germline, CDR1 is SQVTM and CDR2 ANQGSEA. Written as DNA, the CDR3 is TGCAGCGTCGAGAGCTCTGGGGCCAACGGCCTGACTTTC. Amino acid sequence: CSVESSGANGLTF.

CDR3 amino acids: CASSTGLARNIQYF. CDR3 nucleotides: TGTGCCAGCAGCACGGGACTAGCGCGAAACATTCAGTACTTC. The chain couples TRBV6-6 to TRBJ2-4, with 10 positions matching TRBD2. The V gene's germline CDR1 is MNHNY and CDR2 SVGAGI (reference sequence). V dropped 6 bases and J dropped 6; count of bases not matched to a gene: 5. The CDR3 is made up of 14 amino acids.

The V call is TRBV19, the J call TRBJ2-1; tentative D call: TRBD2 (6 bases). Per germline, CDR1 LNHDA and CDR2 SQIVND (reference sequence). The CDR3 has 16 amino acids. V was clipped by 0 bases and J by 10 bases, with 19 bases between them. This CDR3 reads CASSIDAGRLPTEQFF. In DNA form, the CDR3 reads TGTGCCAGTAGTATAGATGCGGGACGTCTCCCAACGGAGCAGTTCTTC. The full variable domain, with the rest looked up from reference TRBV19 and TRBJ2-1, is DGGITQSPKYLFRKEGQNVTLSCEQNLNHDAMYWYRQDPGQGLRLIYYSQIVNDFQKGDIAEGYSVSREKKESFPLTVTSAQKNPTAFYLCASSIDAGRLPTEQFFGPGTRLTVL.

CDR3 DNA sequence: TGTGCCAGTCCGACACAATTGGACTATGGCTACACCTTC. Amino acids: CASPTQLDYGYTF. This chain links TRBV2 with TRBJ1-2; unclear D gene. Trimming cost V 9 bases and J 3 bases, with 14 bases left between them. Germline loops: CDR1 SNHLY, CDR2 FYNNEI. The CDR3 consists of 13 residues.

The chain is built from TRBV15 and TRBJ2-7; D tentatively fits TRBD1 or TRBD2 (6 bases each). With 6 bases removed from V and 2 bases from J, the gap between germline ends came to 11 bases. The V gene's germline CDR1 is LNHNV and CDR2 YYDKDF (reference sequence). CDR3 length: 13 amino acids. CDR3 nucleotides: TGTGCCACCAGTAAGAGGGGGGCCTACGAGCAGTACTTC. Translation gives CATSKRGAYEQYF.

The chain has TRBV7-9 and TRBJ2-7, with 8 positions matching TRBD2. Germline CDR1 reads SEHNR; CDR2 reads FQNEAQ (reference sequence). J gave up 6 bases and V 3 bases, and 1 base lay outside the gene matches. This CDR3 contains 12 residues. This chain's CDR3 is CASSLAGGEQYF. In DNA form, the CDR3 reads TGTGCCAGCAGCTTGGCGGGGGGCGAGCAGTACTTC.

V gene TRBV2 combines with J gene TRBJ2-3; a weak D match, TRBD1 (6 bases). The germline CDR1 and CDR2 sequences are SNHLY and FYNNEI. The CDR3 runs 15 residues. V was clipped by 6 bases and J by 2 bases, with 15 bases between them. The CDR3 is CASRSTGISTDTQYF. DNA of the CDR3: TGTGCCAGCAGATCAACAGGGATCTCCACAGATACGCAGTATTTT.

The genes are TRBV18 and TRBJ2-5; 7 bases line up with TRBD2. CDR1 is KGHSH and CDR2 is LQKENI in the germline V gene. The CDR3 spans 15 residues. V trimming: 0 bases; J trimming: 1 base; junction bases outside the gene matches: 2. CDR3 loop: CASSPPREPQETQYF. The CDR3 DNA reads as TGTGCCAGCTCACCACCGCGGGAGCCCCAAGAGACCCAGTACTTC.

This chain joins TRBV30 and TRBJ2-7, with TRBD1 matching over 7 bases. Germline V gene lookup returns CDR1 GTSNPN and CDR2 SVGIG (reference sequence). CDR3 length equals 16 residues. The J segment lost 5 bases and the V segment lost 3 bases, leaving 16 bases of the junction unmatched. CDR3 coding DNA: TGTGCCTGGAGCCCCGGACAGGAGCCCTTTCAAGACGAGCAGTACTTC. Its translation is CAWSPGQEPFQDEQYF. The variable domain in full, completed from reference TRBV30 and TRBJ2-7, reads SQTIHQWPATLVQPVGSPLSLECTVEGTSNPNLYWYRQAAGRGLQLLFYSVGIGQISSEVPQNLSASRPQDRQFILSSKKLLLSDSGFYLCAWSPGQEPFQDEQYFGPGTRLTVT.

About this clone itself: Because the CDR3's place on the DNA is in doubt, the DNA is left out and the CDR3 is given as listed by TCRdb. This chain joins TRBV27 and TRBJ2-7. 12 amino acids form the CDR3, both terminal residues included. CDR1 is MNHEY, CDR2 SMNVEV, per germline (reference sequence). This CDR3 reads CASSHFGNEQYF.

This chain connects TRBV5-5 to TRBJ2-5, with unresolved D. Germline loops: CDR1 SGHKS, CDR2 YYEKEE (reference sequence). The CDR3 is 14 amino acids. Trimming removed 4 bases from V and 5 bases from J, with 15 bases in between. CDR3 protein: CASSPQVGAETQYF. The CDR3 DNA reads TGTGCCAGCAGCCCCCAAGTGGGCGCCGAGACCCAGTACTTC.

With respect to this clone: Given a far larger clone just one base away, this is likely a sequencing read error. Other nucleotide sequences in the sample specify the same CDR3. This chain links TRBV14 with TRBJ2-3; D might be TRBD1 or TRBD2, each matching 5 bases. From germline, CDR1 is SGHDN and CDR2 FVKESK. CDR3 length: 14 residues. DNA of the CDR3: TGTGCCAGCAGCCCTACGGGGACCACCGATACTCAGTATTTT. It is translated as CASSPTGTTDTQYF.

A note on this clone: This CDR3 is also generated by other DNA sequences in the sample. The rearrangement uses TRBV9 and TRBJ1-5; D uncertain. The CDR3 extends over 13 amino acids. Germline lookup yields CDR1 SGDLS and CDR2 YYNGEE. V dropped 0 bases and J dropped 2 bases, with 3 bases sitting between them. The CDR3 loop is CASSVDGNQPQHF. Written as DNA, the CDR3 is TGTGCCAGCAGCGTAGATGGCAATCAGCCCCAGCATTTT.